Detailed here is one T cell receptor (beta chain). What it binds is unknown. This specimen belongs to a study of Tregs in tolerant kidney transplant recipients. Findings and caveats of the study: Biological reproducibility was not directly addressed, but technical replication error appeared minimal. The small number of patients limits these findings pending further validation. Tregs expanded with activated donor B cells seemed most donor-specific.

CDR1 and CDR2 (germline): SGHAT, FQDESV (reference sequence). The CDR3 contains 16 residues. Trimming pared 2 bases from V and 10 bases from J, leaving 21 bases between. TCRdb's copy holds only in-frame clones and misses some; the assay was immunoSEQ multiplex PCR. The sample records approximately 60,000 clones, about 86% being singletons. Thawed PBMCs were FACS-sorted into unstimulated CD4+CD25+CD127- regulatory T cells, CD4+CD25- non-regulatory cells, CD4 and CD8 cells. This TCR was sampled from a human donor in good health. The specimen was CD4+ T cells from blood. The chain joins TRBV11-1 to TRBJ2-1; D is possibly TRBD1 (6 bases). CDR3 amino acids: CASSLSPRTVTTEQFF. The CDR3 DNA reads TGTGCCAGCAGCTTAAGTCCCCGGACAGTGACAACCGAGCAGTTCTTC.